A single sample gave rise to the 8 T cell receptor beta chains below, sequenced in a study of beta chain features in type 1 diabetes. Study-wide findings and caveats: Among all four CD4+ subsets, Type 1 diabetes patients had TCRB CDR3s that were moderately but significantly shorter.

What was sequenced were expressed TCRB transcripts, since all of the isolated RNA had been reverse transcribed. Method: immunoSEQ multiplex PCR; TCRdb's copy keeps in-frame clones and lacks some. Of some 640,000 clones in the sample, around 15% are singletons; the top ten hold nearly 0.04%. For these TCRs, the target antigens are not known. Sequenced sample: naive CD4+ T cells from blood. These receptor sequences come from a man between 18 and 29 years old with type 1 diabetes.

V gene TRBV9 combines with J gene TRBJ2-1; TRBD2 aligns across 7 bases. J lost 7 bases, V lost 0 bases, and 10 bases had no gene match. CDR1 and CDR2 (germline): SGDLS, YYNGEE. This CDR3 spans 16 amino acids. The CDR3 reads CASSVGGLAALNEQFF. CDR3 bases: TGTGCCAGCAGCGTAGGGGGTCTAGCGGCTTTGAATGAGCAGTTCTTC.

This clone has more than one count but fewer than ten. CDR3 DNA: TGTGCCAGCAGTTTCTCGGGGCGCCGGGACACTGGCTACACCTTC. This encodes CASSFSGRRDTGYTF. The V and J genes are TRBV28 and TRBJ1-2; tentatively, D is TRBD1 (6 bases). This CDR3 is built from 15 residues. Looked up from germline, CDR1 is MDHEN and CDR2 is SYDVKM. Deletions cut 3 bases from V and 7 bases from J, with 18 bases between.

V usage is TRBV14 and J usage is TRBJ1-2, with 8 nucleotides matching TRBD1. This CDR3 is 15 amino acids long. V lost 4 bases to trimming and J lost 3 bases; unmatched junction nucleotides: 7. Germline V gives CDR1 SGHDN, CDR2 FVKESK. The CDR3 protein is CASSPIAGGDYGYTF. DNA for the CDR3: TGTGCCAGCAGCCCGATTGCAGGGGGCGACTATGGCTACACCTTC.

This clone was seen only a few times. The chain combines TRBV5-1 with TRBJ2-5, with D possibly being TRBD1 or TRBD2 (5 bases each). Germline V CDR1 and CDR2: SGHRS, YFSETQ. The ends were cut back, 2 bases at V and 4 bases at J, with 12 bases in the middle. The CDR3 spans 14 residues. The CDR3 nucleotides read TGCGCCAGCAGCTTCCAAGCGAGGGGAGAGACCCAGTACTTC. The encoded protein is CASSFQARGETQYF.

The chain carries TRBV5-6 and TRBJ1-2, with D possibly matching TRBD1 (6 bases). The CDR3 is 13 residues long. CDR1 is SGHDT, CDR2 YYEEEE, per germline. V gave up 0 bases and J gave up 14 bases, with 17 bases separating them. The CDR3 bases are TGTGCCAGCAGCTTGGAGCGGACAGCCCTGGGGACCTTC. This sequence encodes CASSLERTALGTF.

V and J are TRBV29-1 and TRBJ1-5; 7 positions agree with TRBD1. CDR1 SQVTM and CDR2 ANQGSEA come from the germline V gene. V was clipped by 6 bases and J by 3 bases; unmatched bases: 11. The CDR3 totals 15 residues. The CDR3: CSVKTRTGSNQPQHF. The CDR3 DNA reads TGCAGCGTCAAAACCCGGACAGGCTCCAATCAGCCCCAGCATTTT.

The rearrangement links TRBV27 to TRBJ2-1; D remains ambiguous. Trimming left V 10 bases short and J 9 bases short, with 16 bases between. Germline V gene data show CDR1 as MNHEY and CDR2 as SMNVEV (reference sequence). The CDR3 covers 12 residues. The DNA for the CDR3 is TGTGCCACCAAAACTACAGCGCGTGAGCAGTTCTTC. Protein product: CATKTTAREQFF.

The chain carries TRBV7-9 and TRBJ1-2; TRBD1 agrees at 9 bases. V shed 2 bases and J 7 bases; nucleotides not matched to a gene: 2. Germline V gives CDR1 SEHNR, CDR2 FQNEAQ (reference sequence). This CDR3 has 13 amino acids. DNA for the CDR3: TGTGCCAGCAGCTTATGGGACAGGGTTGGCTACACCTTC. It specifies CASSLWDRVGYTF.